The 30 T cell receptor beta chains below all came from one sample that was sequenced in a study of beta chain features in type 1 diabetes. Reverse transcription of all isolated RNA meant that expressed TCRB transcripts were sequenced. Profiled with immunoSEQ multiplex PCR; TCRdb holds only in-frame clones, not every one. Of 600,000 to 700,000 clones in the sample, around 12% were seen once. Antigen specificity for these receptors is unknown. Study-wide findings and caveats: Shorter TCRB CDR3s, moderately but significantly so, were found in Type 1 diabetes patients in all four CD4+ subsets.

The sequenced material came from naive CD4+ T cells from blood. Receptor source: a man aged 25-45 years with type 1 diabetes.

The gene calls are TRBV9 and TRBJ2-5; the D gene could be TRBD1 or TRBD2 (6 bases each). The V end was cut by 2 bases, the J end by 5 bases, with 16 bases between. Germline V gene sequence: CDR1 SGDLS, CDR2 YYNGEE. The CDR3 extends over 15 amino acids. The CDR3 DNA reads as TGTGCCAGCAGCGTGAGTGGGGGGCCCTCGGAGACCCAGTACTTC. This sequence encodes CASSVSGGPSETQYF.

In its sample, this clone was seen a few times. V is TRBV2 and J is TRBJ2-7, with 9 positions matching TRBD1. V dropped 6 bases and J dropped 5; count of bases not matched to a gene: 11. Germline loops: CDR1 SNHLY, CDR2 FYNNEI. CDR3 length: 15 amino acids. The CDR3 DNA sequence: TGTGCCAGCAGAGATACCGGGACAGGGTCCCACGAGCAGTACTTC. Protein product: CASRDTGTGSHEQYF.

The chain uses TRBV19 and TRBJ2-1, with 8 bases identical to TRBD2. There are 16 residues in the CDR3. CDR1 is LNHDA, CDR2 SQIVND, per germline (reference sequence). J was trimmed by 4 bases and V by 1 base; bases with no gene match: 6. For the CDR3, the DNA is TGTGCCAGTAGTATAGGTCGACTAGCGTTATACAATGAGCAGTTCTTC. Translated: CASSIGRLALYNEQFF.

V gene TRBV7-3 combines with J gene TRBJ2-3; 10 bases map to TRBD1. The CDR3 loop spans 14 amino acids. Germline-derived CDR1 and CDR2 are SGHTA and FQGTGA. The V segment lost 3 bases and the J segment 8 bases; nucleotides outside the gene matches: 5. DNA for the CDR3: TGTGCCAGCAGCTTGCCGGGACAGGGGACTACGCAGTATTTT. It yields the protein CASSLPGQGTTQYF.

In this sample, this clone turned up a few times. The identical CDR3 is also encoded by other nucleotide sequences in the sample. The chain couples TRBV7-9 to TRBJ1-6; no reliable D call. The germline V and J ends were trimmed by 5 bases and 8 bases, with 10 bases remaining between them. Germline CDR1 is SEHNR and CDR2 is FQNEAQ (reference sequence). This CDR3 has 13 residues. The CDR3 coding sequence is TGTGCCAGCAGCCCGAGTAGGGATTCACCCCTCCACTTT. Protein: CASSPSRDSPLHF.

This clone was observed a few times. J is TRBJ1-2 and V is TRBV4-2; D ambiguous. This CDR3 spans 15 amino acids. CDR1 is LGHNA, CDR2 YNFKEQ, per germline. With 0 bases removed from V and 4 bases from J, the gap between germline ends came to 12 bases. The CDR3 sequence: CASSQDPSVSYGYTF. CDR3 nucleotide sequence: TGTGCCAGCAGCCAAGACCCCTCGGTATCCTATGGCTACACCTTC.

This clone was seen a few times. The CDR3 DNA is TGTGCCAGCAGTTCGACAGGCTCCTACGAGCAGTACTTC. As protein: CASSSTGSYEQYF. The rearrangement joins TRBV7-3 to TRBJ2-7; possibly TRBD1 for D (6 bases). The CDR3 length is 13 residues. V lost 6 bases and J lost 0, with 9 bases in between. Germline assignment: CDR1 SGHTA and CDR2 FQGTGA.

The V gene is TRBV18, the J gene TRBJ2-4; D is undetermined. V gave up 5 bases and J gave up 1 base, with 9 bases separating them. Per germline, CDR1 KGHSH and CDR2 LQKENI. The CDR3 extends over 14 amino acids. The CDR3 loop reads CASSSGSAKNIQYF. The CDR3 nucleotides read TGTGCCAGCTCATCCGGCAGCGCCAAAAACATTCAGTACTTC.

This clone was picked up a small number of times. The CDR3 loop reads CASSVGLPGLGNQPQHF. The CDR3, as DNA: TGTGCCAGCAGCGTCGGACTACCAGGGTTGGGCAATCAGCCCCAGCATTTT. This chain joins TRBV7-9 and TRBJ1-5; a possible D gene is TRBD1 (5 bases). The germline gives CDR1 SEHNR, CDR2 FQNEAQ (reference sequence). V was cut by 5 bases and J by 2 bases, with 19 bases left in between. This CDR3 contains 17 residues.

This rearrangement joins TRBV6-1 to TRBJ2-6, with TRBD1 matching over 7 bases. Trimming cost V 8 bases and J 1 base; bases outside gene matches: 5. The germline V gene has CDR1 MNHNS and CDR2 SASEGT. The CDR3 runs to 15 residues. In DNA form, the CDR3 reads TGTGCCAGCGGACAGGTGATGTCTGGGGCCAACGTCCTGACTTTC. Protein: CASGQVMSGANVLTF.

The V call is TRBV28, the J call TRBJ2-5; no clear D gene. Trimming removed 4 bases at V and 5 bases at J, with 8 bases between. The germline V gene encodes CDR1 MDHEN and CDR2 SYDVKM. CDR3 length: 12 amino acids. Written as DNA, the CDR3 is TGTGCCAGCAGTTCGACTGGGGAGACCCAGTACTTC. Amino acid sequence: CASSSTGETQYF.

This clone has only a few counts. This chain joins TRBV6-6 and TRBJ2-7; D might be TRBD1 or TRBD2, each matching 5 bases. Per the germline V gene, CDR1 is MNHNY and CDR2 is SVGAGI (reference sequence). This CDR3 region has 14 residues. Trimming shortened V by 7 bases and J by 3 bases, and 16 bases separated the two germline ends. As DNA, the CDR3 is TGTGCCAGCACCCCACCGGGACCGAACTACGAGCAGTACTTC. Amino acid sequence: CASTPPGPNYEQYF.

The chain uses TRBV14 and TRBJ1-6, with D uncertain. The CDR3 is made up of 17 amino acids. Germline V CDR1 and CDR2: SGHDN, FVKESK. The germline V and J ends were trimmed by 3 bases and 0 bases, with 12 bases remaining between them. The CDR3 DNA follows: TGTGCCAGCAGCCATTCCCCGGCAAGCTCCTATAATTCACCCCTCCACTTT. It translates to CASSHSPASSYNSPLHF.

Comments on this clone: The conserved final phenylalanine or tryptophan is absent from the CDR3, which likely points to a read error. The limits of the CDR3 on the DNA are not certain, so only TCRdb's listed CDR3 is given. The V call is TRBV12-2, the J call TRBJ2-7. TRBV12-2 is designated a pseudogene. Both ends counted, the CDR3 spans 11 residues. CDR3 amino acids: CASRLGPIVVR.

The V call is TRBV18, the J call TRBJ1-6, with unresolved D. This CDR3 is built from 14 residues. The V and J ends lost 2 bases and 8 bases respectively, with 10 bases between them. Germline-derived CDR1 and CDR2 are KGHSH and LQKENI. CDR3 DNA: TGTGCCAGCTCACCAGGTGAGGCGGATTCACCCCTCCACTTT. Translated, it gives CASSPGEADSPLHF.

This clone was seen only a few times. J is TRBJ2-7 and V is TRBV7-2; possible D gene TRBD2, 6 bases. Germline V gene data show CDR1 as SGHTA and CDR2 as FQGNSA. Trimming stripped 6 bases from V and 3 bases from J, with 15 bases between. The CDR3 has 14 residues. CDR3 nucleotides: TGTGCCAGCAGGTTGGGCGGGGCCTACTACGAGCAGTACTTC. Translation gives CASRLGGAYYEQYF.

The genes are TRBV9 and TRBJ1-1, with TRBD1 as a possible D gene (6 bases). The CDR3 runs to 13 residues. Per germline, CDR1 SGDLS and CDR2 YYNGEE. V lost 3 bases and J lost 1, with 7 bases in between. The CDR3 sequence is CASSDRANTEAFF. As DNA, the CDR3 is TGTGCCAGCAGCGACAGGGCGAACACTGAAGCTTTCTTT.

The table lists this clone with a few counts. The chain has TRBV30 and TRBJ2-7, with 8 bases lining up with TRBD1. The V segment lost 3 bases and the J segment 4 bases; nucleotides outside the gene matches: 2. The CDR3 contains 12 residues. Germline V gene data show CDR1 as GTSNPN and CDR2 as SVGIG (reference sequence). In DNA form, the CDR3 reads TGTGCCTGGAGGCAGGGGGCGTACGAGCAGTACTTC. Translating it yields CAWRQGAYEQYF. Looking up the rest from reference TRBV30 and TRBJ2-7 gives the full variable domain: SQTIHQWPATLVQPVGSPLSLECTVEGTSNPNLYWYRQAAGRGLQLLFYSVGIGQISSEVPQNLSASRPQDRQFILSSKKLLLSDSGFYLCAWRQGAYEQYFGPGTRLTVT.

This chain joins TRBV6-5 and TRBJ2-1; D might be TRBD2 (6 bases). Trimming stripped 6 bases from V and 9 bases from J, with 15 bases between. The CDR3 runs 13 residues. Per germline, CDR1 MNHEY and CDR2 SVGAGI. The CDR3 DNA sequence: TGTGCCAGCAGCCTGTATTGGCGGGGTGAGCAGTTCTTC. This sequence encodes CASSLYWRGEQFF.

The chain recombines TRBV18 with TRBJ2-7; 9 nucleotides line up with TRBD1. CDR1 and CDR2 (germline): KGHSH, LQKENI. This CDR3 spans 14 amino acids. V lost 5 bases to trimming and J lost 3 bases; unmatched junction nucleotides: 5. CDR3 nucleotide sequence: TGTGCCAGCTCAATTCGGACAGGGGACTACGAGCAGTACTTC. Encoded protein: CASSIRTGDYEQYF.

This chain links TRBV6-6 with TRBJ2-7; D possibly corresponds to TRBD1 (6 bases). The length of the CDR3 is 15 residues. Trimming removed 5 bases at V and 0 bases at J, with 14 bases between. Per germline, CDR1 MNHNY and CDR2 SVGAGI (reference sequence). The CDR3 sequence: CASSTGDRSSYEQYF. CDR3 nucleotides: TGTGCCAGCAGTACTGGAGACAGGAGCTCCTACGAGCAGTACTTC.

The chain employs TRBV5-1 and TRBJ2-7; no reliable D call. CDR1 is SGHRS, CDR2 YFSETQ, per germline. V lost 1 base and J 6 bases, leaving 17 bases between the germline ends. The CDR3 covers 15 residues. The CDR3 loop is CASSLYQRSPSEQYF. The CDR3 DNA reads as TGCGCCAGCAGCTTGTATCAAAGGTCCCCGTCCGAGCAGTACTTC.

The CDR3 sequence: CASSSTGKSGYTF. The DNA of the CDR3 is TGTGCCAGCAGCTCGACAGGGAAGAGTGGCTACACCTTC. This chain uses TRBV7-3 with TRBJ1-2; TRBD1 matches 7 bases. J gave up 7 bases and V 4 bases, and 6 bases lay outside the gene matches. CDR1 SGHTA and CDR2 FQGTGA come from the germline V gene. The CDR3 covers 13 residues.

This rearrangement joins TRBV18 to TRBJ1-1; 8 nucleotides match TRBD1. Germline CDR1 is KGHSH and CDR2 is LQKENI. This CDR3 comprises 16 residues. The trim removed 1 base at V and 4 bases at J, leaving 8 bases unmatched. This chain's CDR3 is CASSPRTGQRSTEAFF. As DNA, the CDR3 is TGTGCCAGCTCACCACGGACAGGGCAACGGTCCACTGAAGCTTTCTTT.

This clone was recorded a few times. V is TRBV15 and J is TRBJ1-5; the D is unclear. CDR3 length: 13 residues. V was cut by 0 bases and J by 5 bases, with 5 bases left in between. Germline values: CDR1 LNHNV, CDR2 YYDKDF (reference sequence). The CDR3 nucleotides are TGTGCCACCAGCAGAGATCGGTATCAGCCCCAGCATTTT. The encoded protein is CATSRDRYQPQHF.

This chain joins TRBV28 and TRBJ1-5; 10 positions match TRBD1. The ends lost 4 bases at V and 6 bases at J; junction bases unmatched: 6. CDR1 and CDR2 (germline): MDHEN, SYDVKM. The CDR3 covers 15 residues. CDR3 in DNA: TGTGCCAGCAGTTGGACAGGGGGTAATGGTCAGCCCCAGCATTTT. It translates to CASSWTGGNGQPQHF. The full variable domain, with the rest looked up from reference TRBV28 and TRBJ1-5, is DVKVTQSSRYLVKRTGEKVFLECVQDMDHENMFWYRQDPGLGLRLIYFSYDVKMKEKGDIPEGYSVSREKKERFSLILESASTNQTSMYLCASSWTGGNGQPQHFGDGTRLSIL.

This clone came up a few times. This sequence joins TRBV9 and TRBJ2-3, with D possibly matching TRBD2 (6 bases). Germline values: CDR1 SGDLS, CDR2 YYNGEE. Trimming shortened V by 4 bases and J by 3 bases, and 15 bases separated the two germline ends. The CDR3 covers 15 residues. CDR3 sequence: CASSPRGIGTDTQYF. For the CDR3, the DNA is TGTGCCAGCAGCCCCCGGGGGATTGGTACAGATACGCAGTATTTT.

The chain carries TRBV30 and TRBJ1-2, with D perhaps matching TRBD1 (5 bases). V dropped 5 bases and J dropped 2 bases, with 12 bases sitting between them. The CDR3 is 13 residues long. Germline values: CDR1 GTSNPN, CDR2 SVGIG (reference sequence). The CDR3 spells CAWEFRQNYGYTF. Here the CDR3 DNA reads TGTGCCTGGGAGTTTCGACAGAACTATGGCTACACCTTC. Based on the CDR3 plus reference TRBV30 and TRBJ1-2, the full variable domain is SQTIHQWPATLVQPVGSPLSLECTVEGTSNPNLYWYRQAAGRGLQLLFYSVGIGQISSEVPQNLSASRPQDRQFILSSKKLLLSDSGFYLCAWEFRQNYGYTFGSGTRLTVV.

This rearrangement joins TRBV7-9 to TRBJ2-7; TRBD1 matches 8 bases. V was pared by 4 bases and J by 0 bases, with 11 bases of the junction left unmatched. CDR1 is SEHNR, CDR2 FQNEAQ, per germline (reference sequence). This CDR3 is built from 17 residues. CDR3 region: CASSSLIQGVRSYEQYF. The CDR3 nucleotides read TGTGCCAGCAGCTCACTAATACAGGGGGTACGCTCCTACGAGCAGTACTTC.

The chain employs TRBV5-6 and TRBJ1-2; 8 nucleotides agree with TRBD1. Trimming at V came to 3 bases and at J to 5 bases, leaving 6 bases not matched to a gene. Germline V gene lookup returns CDR1 SGHDT and CDR2 YYEEEE. The CDR3 sequence is 14 residues long. CDR3 residues: CASSSQQGVYGYTF. In DNA form, the CDR3 reads TGTGCCAGCAGCTCTCAACAGGGGGTTTATGGCTACACCTTC.